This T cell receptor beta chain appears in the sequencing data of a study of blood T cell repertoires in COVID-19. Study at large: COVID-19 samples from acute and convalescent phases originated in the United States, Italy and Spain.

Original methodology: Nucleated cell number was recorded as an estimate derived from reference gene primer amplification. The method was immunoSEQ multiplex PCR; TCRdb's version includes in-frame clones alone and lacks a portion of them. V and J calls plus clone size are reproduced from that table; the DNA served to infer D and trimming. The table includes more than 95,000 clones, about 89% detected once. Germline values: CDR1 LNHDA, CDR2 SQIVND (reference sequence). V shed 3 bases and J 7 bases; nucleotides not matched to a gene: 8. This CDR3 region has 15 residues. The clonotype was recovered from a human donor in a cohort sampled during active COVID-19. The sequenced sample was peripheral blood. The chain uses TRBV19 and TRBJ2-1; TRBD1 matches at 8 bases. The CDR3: CASSIPAGGVNEQFF. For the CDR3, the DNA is TGTGCCAGTAGTATTCCGGCAGGGGGCGTGAATGAGCAGTTCTTC.